A selection of T cell receptor beta chains follows, all from one sample in a study of shared clonotypes between healthy human individuals. Method: immunoSEQ multiplex PCR; TCRdb's copy keeps in-frame clones and lacks some. Of under 120,000 clones in the sample, about 70% were seen once. The material sequenced was memory CD8+ T cells sorted from blood. The source of these receptors is a woman in her twenties or thirties in good health. CDR3s include the opening cysteine and the closing phenylalanine or tryptophan. D genes are given only for firm matches. Some rows have no size entry. The others give once, few or many, or a class for an expanded clone.

J gene: TRBJ2-3; clone size: -; V gene: TRBV29-1; D gene: TRBD2; CDR3 protein: CSVEDDPRARDYTDTQYF; CDR3 DNA: TGCAGCGTTGAAGATGACCCCCGAGCACGGGACTACACAGATACGCAGTATTTT
J gene: TRBJ2-7; clone size: -; V gene: TRBV10-2; D gene: TRBD2; CDR3 protein: CASSGDLAGDNEQYF; CDR3 DNA: TGCGCCAGCAGTGGGGACTTAGCGGGAGATAATGAGCAGTACTTC
J gene: TRBJ2-3; clone size: -; V gene: TRBV29-1; D gene: -; CDR3 protein: CSVVASGTDTQYF; CDR3 DNA: TGCAGCGTTGTGGCAAGCGGCACAGATACGCAGTATTTT
J gene: TRBJ1-5; clone size: -; V gene: TRBV4-2; D gene: -; CDR3 protein: CASSLAGPEQPQHF; CDR3 DNA: TGTGCCAGCAGCTTGGCAGGTCCTGAGCAGCCCCAGCATTTT
J gene: TRBJ2-7; clone size: -; V gene: TRBV12-1; D gene: -; CDR3 protein: CASSFGILSYEQYF; CDR3 DNA: TGTGCCAGCAGCTTTGGCATTCTTTCCTACGAGCAGTACTTC
J gene: TRBJ2-3; clone size: -; V gene: TRBV7-8; D gene: TRBD1; CDR3 protein: CASSLRDRVGTDTQYF; CDR3 DNA: TGTGCCAGCAGCTTACGGGACAGGGTGGGGACAGATACGCAGTATTTT
J gene: TRBJ2-1; clone size: -; V gene: TRBV5-6; D gene: -; CDR3 protein: CASSPSDQGLNEQFF; CDR3 DNA: TGTGCCAGCAGTCCCTCAGACCAGGGTTTGAATGAGCAGTTCTTC
J gene: TRBJ2-3; clone size: few; V gene: TRBV9; D gene: -; CDR3 protein: CASSVGGADDTQYF; CDR3 DNA: TGTGCCAGCAGCGTAGGAGGCGCCGACGATACGCAGTATTTT
J gene: TRBJ1-3; clone size: -; V gene: TRBV7-9; D gene: TRBD1; CDR3 protein: CASSTPGTGVGNTIYF; CDR3 DNA: TGTGCCAGCAGCACTCCCGGGACAGGGGTGGGAAACACCATATATTTT
J gene: TRBJ2-7; clone size: -; V gene: TRBV27; D gene: TRBD1; CDR3 protein: CASSLLTGDEQYF; CDR3 DNA: TGTGCCAGCAGTTTATTGACAGGGGATGAGCAGTACTTC
J gene: TRBJ2-6; clone size: many; V gene: TRBV29-1; D gene: -; CDR3 protein: CSVEASDGSGANVLTF; CDR3 DNA: TGCAGCGTTGAAGCTTCGGACGGGTCTGGGGCCAACGTCCTGACTTTC
J gene: TRBJ2-6; clone size: -; V gene: TRBV2; D gene: -; CDR3 protein: CASARQEPNSGANVLTF; CDR3 DNA: TGTGCCAGCGCTCGACAGGAACCTAACTCTGGGGCCAACGTCCTGACTTTC
J gene: TRBJ2-2; clone size: -; V gene: TRBV2; D gene: -; CDR3 protein: CASSWESRHTNTGELFF; CDR3 DNA: TGTGCCAGCTCCTGGGAGTCGAGACATACGAACACCGGGGAGCTGTTTTTT
J gene: TRBJ2-1; clone size: -; V gene: TRBV6-4; D gene: TRBD2; CDR3 protein: CASRSTSGRNEQFF; CDR3 DNA: TGTGCCAGCAGATCAACTAGCGGGAGGAATGAGCAGTTCTTC
J gene: TRBJ2-7; clone size: -; V gene: TRBV19; D gene: TRBD1; CDR3 protein: CASSIGTGGLAEQYF; CDR3 DNA: TGTGCCAGTAGTATCGGGACAGGGGGCTTGGCCGAGCAGTACTTC
J gene: TRBJ1-2; clone size: once; V gene: TRBV16; D gene: -; CDR3 protein: CASTHRRGNYGYTF; CDR3 DNA: TGTGCCAGCACCCACCGGAGGGGTAACTATGGCTACACCTTC
J gene: TRBJ2-7; clone size: -; V gene: TRBV4-1; D gene: TRBD2; CDR3 protein: CASSLHTLAGAVEQYF; CDR3 DNA: TGCGCCAGCAGCCTGCACACACTAGCGGGAGCTGTCGAGCAGTACTTC
J gene: TRBJ2-7; clone size: once; V gene: TRBV25-1; D gene: TRBD2; CDR3 protein: CASSDKGLAGLYEQYF; CDR3 DNA: TGTGCCAGCAGTGATAAAGGACTAGCAGGCCTCTACGAGCAGTACTTC
J gene: TRBJ2-7; clone size: many; V gene: TRBV5-1; D gene: TRBD1; CDR3 protein: CASSITTGGYEQYF; CDR3 DNA: TGCGCCAGCAGCATCACGACAGGGGGCTACGAGCAGTACTTC
J gene: TRBJ2-5; clone size: -; V gene: TRBV20-1; D gene: -; CDR3 protein: CSPQETQYF; CDR3 DNA: TGCAGTCCTCAAGAGACCCAGTACTTC
J gene: TRBJ2-2; clone size: few; V gene: TRBV29-1; D gene: -; CDR3 protein: CSAREVPDTGELFF; CDR3 DNA: TGCAGCGCAAGAGAGGTTCCGGACACCGGGGAGCTGTTTTTT
J gene: TRBJ2-7; clone size: -; V gene: TRBV7-9; D gene: -; CDR3 protein: CASSLVMGQYF; CDR3 DNA: TGTGCCAGCAGCTTAGTTATGGGGCAGTACTTC
J gene: TRBJ2-5; clone size: once; V gene: TRBV4-1; D gene: TRBD2; CDR3 protein: CASSNLPRLAHKETQYF; CDR3 DNA: TGCGCCAGCAGCAACCTCCCCCGACTAGCGCATAAAGAGACCCAGTACTTC
J gene: TRBJ2-3; clone size: -; V gene: TRBV19; D gene: TRBD2; CDR3 protein: CASRVQVSGSDTQYF; CDR3 DNA: TGTGCCAGTAGGGTTCAGGTTAGCGGGAGTGATACGCAGTATTTT
J gene: TRBJ2-7; clone size: once; V gene: TRBV27; D gene: -; CDR3 protein: CASSLARGLYEQYF; CDR3 DNA: TGTGCCAGCAGTTTAGCCCGGGGGTTGTACGAGCAGTACTTC
J gene: TRBJ2-1; clone size: -; V gene: TRBV27; D gene: -; CDR3 protein: CASSVYHLLYNEQFF; CDR3 DNA: TGTGCCAGCAGCGTTTACCACCTTCTCTACAATGAGCAGTTCTTC
J gene: TRBJ2-1; clone size: -; V gene: TRBV20-1; D gene: -; CDR3 protein: CSASRREQFF; CDR3 DNA: TGCAGTGCTAGTCGGCGGGAGCAGTTCTTC
J gene: TRBJ2-3; clone size: -; V gene: TRBV5-8; D gene: TRBD2; CDR3 protein: CASSLAGGPDTQYF; CDR3 DNA: TGTGCCAGCAGCTTAGCGGGAGGGCCAGATACGCAGTATTTT
J gene: TRBJ2-2; clone size: few; V gene: TRBV19; D gene: TRBD1; CDR3 protein: CASRPWTGEGNTGELFF; CDR3 DNA: TGTGCCAGTAGGCCCTGGACAGGGGAAGGGAACACCGGGGAGCTGTTTTTT
J gene: TRBJ2-7; clone size: few; V gene: TRBV30; D gene: -; CDR3 protein: CAWSAEPDSDEQYF; CDR3 DNA: TGTGCCTGGAGCGCCGAACCCGACTCGGACGAGCAGTACTTC
J gene: TRBJ2-1; clone size: few; V gene: TRBV4-1; D gene: TRBD2; CDR3 protein: CASSQAWGLADYNEQFF; CDR3 DNA: TGCGCCAGCAGCCAAGCGTGGGGACTAGCGGACTACAATGAGCAGTTCTTC
J gene: TRBJ1-1; clone size: -; V gene: TRBV12-5; D gene: -; CDR3 protein: CASGFGGPGTEAFF; CDR3 DNA: TGTGCTAGTGGTTTTGGGGGGCCGGGCACTGAAGCTTTCTTT
J gene: TRBJ1-1; clone size: -; V gene: TRBV4-2; D gene: -; CDR3 protein: CASSQDWPTNTEAFF; CDR3 DNA: TGTGCCAGCAGCCAAGATTGGCCCACAAACACTGAAGCTTTCTTT
J gene: TRBJ2-1; clone size: -; V gene: TRBV5-1; D gene: -; CDR3 protein: CASSLGQLYNEQFF; CDR3 DNA: TGCGCCAGCAGCTTGGGGCAGCTCTACAATGAGCAGTTCTTC
J gene: TRBJ2-7; clone size: -; V gene: TRBV5-7; D gene: -; CDR3 protein: CASSPGDFRGEQYF; CDR3 DNA: TGTGCCAGCAGCCCCGGAGATTTTCGGGGCGAGCAGTACTTC
J gene: TRBJ2-7; clone size: -; V gene: TRBV5-1; D gene: TRBD2; CDR3 protein: CASSSTSGIRNEQYF; CDR3 DNA: TGCGCCAGCAGTTCAACTAGCGGGATACGGAACGAGCAGTACTTC
J gene: TRBJ2-1; clone size: few; V gene: TRBV2; D gene: -; CDR3 protein: CASSERVRVGEQFF; CDR3 DNA: TGTGCCAGCAGTGAACGGGTACGAGTAGGTGAGCAGTTCTTC
J gene: TRBJ2-7; clone size: -; V gene: TRBV25-1; D gene: TRBD1; CDR3 protein: CASSERDRGQDEQYF; CDR3 DNA: TGTGCCAGCAGTGAGAGGGACAGGGGGCAGGACGAGCAGTACTTC
J gene: TRBJ2-1; clone size: -; V gene: TRBV4-2; D gene: TRBD2; CDR3 protein: CASSEVLGLAGCEQFF; CDR3 DNA: TGTGCCAGCAGCGAAGTCCTTGGGCTAGCGGGTTGTGAGCAGTTCTTC
J gene: TRBJ2-1; clone size: -; V gene: TRBV7-9; D gene: TRBD2; CDR3 protein: CASSPRGGSVYNEQFF; CDR3 DNA: TGTGCCAGCAGCCCCCGGGGCGGGAGTGTCTACAATGAGCAGTTCTTC
J gene: TRBJ2-7; clone size: -; V gene: TRBV7-2; D gene: -; CDR3 protein: CASSLASSSRTEQYF; CDR3 DNA: TGTGCCAGCAGCTTAGCGTCTTCAAGTAGGACAGAGCAGTACTTC
J gene: TRBJ2-2; clone size: few; V gene: TRBV6-1; D gene: -; CDR3 protein: CASSRQATNTGELFF; CDR3 DNA: TGTGCCAGCAGCCGACAGGCCACGAACACCGGGGAGCTGTTTTTT
J gene: TRBJ2-7; clone size: -; V gene: TRBV10-3; D gene: TRBD2; CDR3 protein: CAISGRGLAMNEQYF; CDR3 DNA: TGTGCCATCAGTGGAAGGGGACTAGCGATGAACGAGCAGTACTTC
J gene: TRBJ2-2; clone size: few; V gene: TRBV5-8; D gene: -; CDR3 protein: CASSDTGRSGELFF; CDR3 DNA: TGTGCCAGCAGTGATACAGGACGTAGCGGGGAGCTGTTTTTT
J gene: TRBJ1-1; clone size: once; V gene: TRBV6-5; D gene: -; CDR3 protein: CASSSYRRVTEAFF; CDR3 DNA: TGTGCCAGCAGTTCCTACCGAAGGGTCACTGAAGCTTTCTTT
J gene: TRBJ1-1; clone size: -; V gene: TRBV7-8; D gene: -; CDR3 protein: CASSLVPGAARAEAFF; CDR3 DNA: TGTGCCAGCAGCTTAGTGCCGGGGGCGGCCCGCGCTGAAGCTTTCTTT
J gene: TRBJ2-1; clone size: -; V gene: TRBV5-1; D gene: -; CDR3 protein: CASSTSGTSYNEQFF; CDR3 DNA: TGCGCCAGCAGCACCTCCGGGACTTCCTACAATGAGCAGTTCTTC
J gene: TRBJ2-3; clone size: -; V gene: TRBV5-1; D gene: TRBD2; CDR3 protein: CASSLRAGGSADTQYF; CDR3 DNA: TGCGCCAGCAGCTTGAGGGCGGGAGGGTCAGCAGATACGCAGTATTTT
J gene: TRBJ2-7; clone size: -; V gene: TRBV5-8; D gene: -; CDR3 protein: CASGDAFSSYEQYF; CDR3 DNA: TGTGCCAGCGGGGACGCGTTCAGCTCCTACGAGCAGTACTTC
J gene: TRBJ2-5; clone size: -; V gene: TRBV4-1; D gene: -; CDR3 protein: CASSQVGILGDQETQYF; CDR3 DNA: TGCGCCAGCAGCCAAGTGGGGATATTGGGAGACCAAGAGACCCAGTACTTC
J gene: TRBJ1-1; clone size: few; V gene: TRBV14; D gene: -; CDR3 protein: CASSLKNLRKDTEAFF; CDR3 DNA: TGTGCCAGCAGCCTCAAGAATCTAAGGAAGGACACTGAAGCTTTCTTT
J gene: TRBJ2-1; clone size: -; V gene: TRBV10-3; D gene: TRBD2; CDR3 protein: CAISGNHRQGLADPEQFF; CDR3 DNA: TGTGCCATCAGTGGGAACCACCGTCAGGGACTAGCGGACCCGGAGCAGTTCTTC
J gene: TRBJ2-1; clone size: many; V gene: TRBV4-1; D gene: -; CDR3 protein: CASSQGGGEFF; CDR3 DNA: TGCGCCAGCAGCCAAGGAGGGGGGGAGTTCTTC
J gene: TRBJ1-1; clone size: -; V gene: TRBV11-3; D gene: TRBD1; CDR3 protein: CASSWGQTYPEAFF; CDR3 DNA: TGTGCCAGCAGCTGGGGACAGACGTATCCTGAAGCTTTCTTT